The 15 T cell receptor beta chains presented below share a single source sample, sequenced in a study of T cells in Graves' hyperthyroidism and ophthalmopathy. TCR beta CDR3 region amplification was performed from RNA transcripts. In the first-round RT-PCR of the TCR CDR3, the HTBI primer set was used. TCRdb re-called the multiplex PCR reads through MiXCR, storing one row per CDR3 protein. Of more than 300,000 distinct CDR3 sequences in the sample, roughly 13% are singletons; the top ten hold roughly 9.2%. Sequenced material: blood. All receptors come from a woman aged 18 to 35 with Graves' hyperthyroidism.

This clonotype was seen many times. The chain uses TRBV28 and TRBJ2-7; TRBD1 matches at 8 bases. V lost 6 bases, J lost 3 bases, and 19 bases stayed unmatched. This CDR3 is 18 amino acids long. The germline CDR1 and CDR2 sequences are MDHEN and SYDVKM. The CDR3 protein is CASSTQTPGTGHLYEQYF. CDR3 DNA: TGTGCCAGCAGCACTCAGACCCCCGGGACAGGCCACCTCTACGAGCAGTACTTC.

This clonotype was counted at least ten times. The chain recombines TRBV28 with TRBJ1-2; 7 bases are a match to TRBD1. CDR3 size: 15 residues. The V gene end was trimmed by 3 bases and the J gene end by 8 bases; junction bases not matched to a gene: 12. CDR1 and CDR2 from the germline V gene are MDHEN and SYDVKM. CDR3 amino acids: CASSFVHRGSWGYTF. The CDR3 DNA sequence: TGTGCCAGCAGTTTTGTGCACAGGGGCTCATGGGGCTACACCTTC.

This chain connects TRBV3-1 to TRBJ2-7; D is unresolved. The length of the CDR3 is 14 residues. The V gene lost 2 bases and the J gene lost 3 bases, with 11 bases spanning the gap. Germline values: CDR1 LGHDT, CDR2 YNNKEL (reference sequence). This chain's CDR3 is CASSQTPFLYEQYF. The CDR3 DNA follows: TGTGCCAGCAGCCAAACACCCTTTCTCTACGAGCAGTACTTC.

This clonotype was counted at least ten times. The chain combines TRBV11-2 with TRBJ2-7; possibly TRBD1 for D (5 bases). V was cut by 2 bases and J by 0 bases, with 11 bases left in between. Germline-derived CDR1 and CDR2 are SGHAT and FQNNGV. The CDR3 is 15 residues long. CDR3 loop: CASSLYEDNSYEQYF. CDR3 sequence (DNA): TGTGCCAGCAGCTTATATGAGGACAACTCCTACGAGCAGTACTTC.

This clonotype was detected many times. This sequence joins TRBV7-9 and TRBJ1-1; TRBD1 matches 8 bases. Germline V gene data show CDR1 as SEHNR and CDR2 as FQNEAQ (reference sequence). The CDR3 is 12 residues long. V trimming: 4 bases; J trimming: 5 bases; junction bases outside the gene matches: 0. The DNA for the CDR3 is TGTGCCAGCAGCTGGACAGGGACTGAAGCTTTCTTT. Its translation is CASSWTGTEAFF.

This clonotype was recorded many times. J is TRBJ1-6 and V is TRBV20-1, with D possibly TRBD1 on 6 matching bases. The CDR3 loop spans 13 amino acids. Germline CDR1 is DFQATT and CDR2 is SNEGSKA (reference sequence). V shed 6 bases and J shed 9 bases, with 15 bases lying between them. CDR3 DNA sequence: TGCAGTGCACCTGAGGGGGTGAGTTCACCCCTCCACTTT. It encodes CSAPEGVSSPLHF.

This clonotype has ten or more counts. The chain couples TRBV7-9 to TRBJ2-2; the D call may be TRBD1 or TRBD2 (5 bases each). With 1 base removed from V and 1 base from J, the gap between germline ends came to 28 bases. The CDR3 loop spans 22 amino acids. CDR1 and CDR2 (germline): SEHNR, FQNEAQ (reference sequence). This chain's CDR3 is CASSLGNILGTGEILNTGELFF. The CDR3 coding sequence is TGTGCCAGCAGCTTAGGTAACATCCTCGGGACGGGCGAAATCCTGAACACCGGGGAGCTGTTTTTT.

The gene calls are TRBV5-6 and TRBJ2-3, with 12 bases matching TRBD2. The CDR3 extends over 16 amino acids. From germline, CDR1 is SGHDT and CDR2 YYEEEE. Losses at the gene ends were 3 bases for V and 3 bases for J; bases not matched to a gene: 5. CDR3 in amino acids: CASSSLAGGSTDTQYF. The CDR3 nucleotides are TGTGCCAGCAGCTCACTAGCGGGAGGATCAACAGATACGCAGTATTTT. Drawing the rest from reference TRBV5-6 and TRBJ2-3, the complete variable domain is DAGVTQSPTHLIKTRGQQVTLRCSPKSGHDTVSWYQQALGQGPQFIFQYYEEEERQRGNFPDRFSGHQFPNYSSELNVNALLLGDSALYLCASSSLAGGSTDTQYFGPGTRLTVL.

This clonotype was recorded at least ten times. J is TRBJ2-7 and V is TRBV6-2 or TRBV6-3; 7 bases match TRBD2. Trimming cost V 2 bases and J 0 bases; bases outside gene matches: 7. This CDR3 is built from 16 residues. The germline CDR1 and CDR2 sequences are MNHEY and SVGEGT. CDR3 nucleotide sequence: TGTGCCAGCAGTTACGGCGGGAGCGCGCACTCCTACGAGCAGTACTTC. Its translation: CASSYGGSAHSYEQYF.

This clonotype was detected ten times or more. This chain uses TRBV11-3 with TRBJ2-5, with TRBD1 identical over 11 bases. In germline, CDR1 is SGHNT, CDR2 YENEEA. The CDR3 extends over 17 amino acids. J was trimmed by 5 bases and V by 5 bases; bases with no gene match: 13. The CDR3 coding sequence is TGTGCCAGCAGCCGGACAGGGGGCGTACGGGAGACGGAGACCCAGTACTTC. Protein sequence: CASSRTGGVRETETQYF.

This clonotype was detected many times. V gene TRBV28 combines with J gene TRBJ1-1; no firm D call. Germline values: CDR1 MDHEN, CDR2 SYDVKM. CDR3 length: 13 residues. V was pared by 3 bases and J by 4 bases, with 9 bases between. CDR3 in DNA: TGTGCCAGCAGTTTGGTTGTGAGCACTGAAGCTTTCTTT. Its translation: CASSLVVSTEAFF.

The CDR3: CASSPQESSGNTIYF. DNA for the CDR3: TGTGCCAGCTCACCACAGGAGAGCTCTGGAAACACCATATATTTT. The V and J genes are TRBV18 and TRBJ1-3; D is uncertain. V lost 1 base and J lost 0, with 7 bases in between. Germline V gene data show CDR1 as KGHSH and CDR2 as LQKENI. This CDR3 comprises 15 residues.

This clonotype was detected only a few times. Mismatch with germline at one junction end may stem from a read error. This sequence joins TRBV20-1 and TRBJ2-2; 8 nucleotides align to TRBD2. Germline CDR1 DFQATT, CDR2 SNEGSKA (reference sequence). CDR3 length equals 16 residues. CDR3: CSARGLAGPKSRDLFF. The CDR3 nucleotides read TGCAGTGCTAGAGGGCTAGCGGGTCCCAAATCTCGGGACCTGTTTTTT.

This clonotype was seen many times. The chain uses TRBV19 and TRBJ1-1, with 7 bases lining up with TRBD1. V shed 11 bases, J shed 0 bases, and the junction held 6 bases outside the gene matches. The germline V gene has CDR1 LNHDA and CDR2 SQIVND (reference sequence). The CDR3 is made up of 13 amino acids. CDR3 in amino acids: CAARTGLNTEAFF. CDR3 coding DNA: TGTGCCGCCCGGACAGGTCTGAACACTGAAGCTTTCTTT.

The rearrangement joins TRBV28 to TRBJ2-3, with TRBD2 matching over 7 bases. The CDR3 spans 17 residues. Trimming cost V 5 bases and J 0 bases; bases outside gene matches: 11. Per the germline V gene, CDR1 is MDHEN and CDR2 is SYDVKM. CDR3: CASSPSLGGGSTDTQYF. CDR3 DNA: TGTGCCAGCAGTCCTAGCTTGGGCGGGGGAAGCACAGATACGCAGTATTTT. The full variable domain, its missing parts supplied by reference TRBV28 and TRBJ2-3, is DVKVTQSSRYLVKRTGEKVFLECVQDMDHENMFWYRQDPGLGLRLIYFSYDVKMKEKGDIPEGYSVSREKKERFSLILESASTNQTSMYLCASSPSLGGGSTDTQYFGPGTRLTVL.